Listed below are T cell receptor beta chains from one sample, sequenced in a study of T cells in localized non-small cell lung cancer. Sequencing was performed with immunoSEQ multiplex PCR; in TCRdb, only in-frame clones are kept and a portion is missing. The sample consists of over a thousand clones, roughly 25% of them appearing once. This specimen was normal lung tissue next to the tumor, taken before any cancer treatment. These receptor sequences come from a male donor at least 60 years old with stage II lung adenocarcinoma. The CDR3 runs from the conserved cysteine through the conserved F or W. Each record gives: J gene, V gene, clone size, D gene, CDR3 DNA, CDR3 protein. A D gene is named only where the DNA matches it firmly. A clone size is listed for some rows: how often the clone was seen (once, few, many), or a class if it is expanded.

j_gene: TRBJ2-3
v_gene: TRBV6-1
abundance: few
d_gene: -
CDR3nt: TGTGCCAGCAGTGAAGGGGGAAATACGCAGTATTTT
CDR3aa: CASSEGGNTQYF

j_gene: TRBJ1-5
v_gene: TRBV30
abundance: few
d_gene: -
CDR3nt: TGTGCCTGGAGTTCCGGAGTCCTACAAAATCAGCCCCAGCATTTT
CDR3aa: CAWSSGVLQNQPQHF

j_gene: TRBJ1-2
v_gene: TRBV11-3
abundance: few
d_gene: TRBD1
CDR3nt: TGTGCCAGCAGCCCGATGGACAGGGGCCGCCTCGATGGCTACACCTTC
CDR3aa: CASSPMDRGRLDGYTF

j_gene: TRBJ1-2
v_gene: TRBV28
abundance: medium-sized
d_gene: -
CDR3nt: TGTGCCAGCAGTACCCAGCGAGCTAACTATGGCTACACCTTC
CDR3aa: CASSTQRANYGYTF

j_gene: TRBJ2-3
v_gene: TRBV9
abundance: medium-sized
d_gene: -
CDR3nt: TGTGCCAGCAGCGTAGGTAGTAGCGCGGACACAGATACGCAGTATTTT
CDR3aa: CASSVGSSADTDTQYF

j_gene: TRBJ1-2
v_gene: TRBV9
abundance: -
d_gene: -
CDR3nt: TGTGCCAGCAGTCCTGGACCGGAGTCGGGTGAGCCCGAATACTATGGCTACACCTTC
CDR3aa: CASSPGPESGEPEYYGYTF

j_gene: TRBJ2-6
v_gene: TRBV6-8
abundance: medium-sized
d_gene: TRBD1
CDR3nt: TGTGCCAGCAGTTACGACAGGGCGAGGGCTGGGGCCAACGTCCTGACTTTC
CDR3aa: CASSYDRARAGANVLTF

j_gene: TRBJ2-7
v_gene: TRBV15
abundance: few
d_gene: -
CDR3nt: TGTGCCACCAGCAGAGCAAGGGGATCTGGCTACGAGCAGTACTTC
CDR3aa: CATSRARGSGYEQYF

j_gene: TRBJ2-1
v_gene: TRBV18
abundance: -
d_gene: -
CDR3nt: TGTGCCAGCTCCCTCTCCTACGGTGAGCAGTTCTTC
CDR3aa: CASSLSYGEQFF

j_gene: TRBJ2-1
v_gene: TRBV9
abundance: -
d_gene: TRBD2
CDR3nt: TGTGCCAGCAGCGATCGGACTAGCGGGAGGGATGAGCAGTTCTTC
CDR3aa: CASSDRTSGRDEQFF

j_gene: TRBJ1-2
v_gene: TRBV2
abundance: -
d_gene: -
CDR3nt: TGTGCCAGCAGTGAAGCGCGAAAAACAGGATGGAACTATGGCTACACCTTC
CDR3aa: CASSEARKTGWNYGYTF

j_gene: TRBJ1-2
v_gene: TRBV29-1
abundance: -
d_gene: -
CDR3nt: TGCAGCGTTGAACGGGAGGGTGGGGCGAGCTATGGCTACACCTTC
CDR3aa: CSVEREGGASYGYTF

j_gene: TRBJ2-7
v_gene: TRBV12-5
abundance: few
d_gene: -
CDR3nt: TGTGCCAGCAAACCCGCCCCCAGCTCCTACGAGCAGTACTTC
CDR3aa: CASKPAPSSYEQYF

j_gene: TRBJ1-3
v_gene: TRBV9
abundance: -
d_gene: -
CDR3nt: TGTGCCAGCAGCGTGAAGAGCTCTGGAAACACCATATATTTT
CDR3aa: CASSVKSSGNTIYF

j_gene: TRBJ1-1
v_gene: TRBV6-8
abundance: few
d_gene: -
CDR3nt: TGTGCCAGCAGTAGACTGAACACTGAAGCTTTCTTT
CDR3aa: CASSRLNTEAFF

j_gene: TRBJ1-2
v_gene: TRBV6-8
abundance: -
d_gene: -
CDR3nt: TGTGCCAGCCGGCGGGGCGTATACAGTGGCTACACCTTC
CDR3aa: CASRRGVYSGYTF

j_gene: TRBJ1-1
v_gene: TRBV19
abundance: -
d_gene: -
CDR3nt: TGTGCCAGTAGTATATCAGGGTCCCTCGAAGCTTTCTTT
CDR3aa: CASSISGSLEAFF

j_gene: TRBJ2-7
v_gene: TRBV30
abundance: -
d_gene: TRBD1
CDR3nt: TGTGCCTGGAGTGGGGGACAGGGAGGGCAGTACTTC
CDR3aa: CAWSGGQGGQYF

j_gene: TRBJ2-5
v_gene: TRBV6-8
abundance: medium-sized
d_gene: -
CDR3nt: TGTGCCAGCAGTTACGATTTCCAAGAGACCCAGTACTTC
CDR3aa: CASSYDFQETQYF

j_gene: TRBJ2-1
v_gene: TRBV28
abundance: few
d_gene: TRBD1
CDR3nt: TGTGCCAGCGAAACCCTGACAGGGGGAAATGAGCAGTTCTTC
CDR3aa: CASETLTGGNEQFF

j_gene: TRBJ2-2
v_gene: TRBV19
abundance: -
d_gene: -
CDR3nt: TGTGCCACTGGCCAGCGAGGGTACACCGGGGAGCTGTTTTTT
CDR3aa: CATGQRGYTGELFF

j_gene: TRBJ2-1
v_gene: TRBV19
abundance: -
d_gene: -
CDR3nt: TGTGCCAGTAGGGGCACTCTAGGCTCCTACAATGAGCAGTTCTTC
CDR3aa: CASRGTLGSYNEQFF

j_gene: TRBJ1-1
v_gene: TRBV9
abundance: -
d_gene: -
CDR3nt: TGTGCCAGCAAAACAACAGGGCCTTCGGCTGAAGCTTTCTTT
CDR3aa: CASKTTGPSAEAFF

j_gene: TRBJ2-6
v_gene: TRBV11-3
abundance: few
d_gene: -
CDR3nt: TGTGCCAGCAGCTTGATCGGTTCTAGGGGCTCTGGGGCCAACGTCCTGACTTTC
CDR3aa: CASSLIGSRGSGANVLTF

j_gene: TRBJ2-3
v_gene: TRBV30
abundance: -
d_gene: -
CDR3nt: TGTGCCTGGAGTGCTGGTGGAGGGACGGGTACAGATACGCAGTATTTT
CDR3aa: CAWSAGGGTGTDTQYF

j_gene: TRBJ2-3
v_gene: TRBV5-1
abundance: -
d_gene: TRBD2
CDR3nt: TGCGCCAGCAGCTCCGGAGGACTAGCGGGAGCTTTAGATACGCAGTATTTT
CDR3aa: CASSSGGLAGALDTQYF

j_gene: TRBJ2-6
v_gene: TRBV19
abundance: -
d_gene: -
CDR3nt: TGTGCCAGTAGCCATGGGGACAAAACGGGGGCCAACGTCCTGACTTTC
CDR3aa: CASSHGDKTGANVLTF

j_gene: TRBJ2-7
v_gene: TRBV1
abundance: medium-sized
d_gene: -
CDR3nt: TGCGCCAGCAGCCAAGCTGGGACTAGCGGATCCTACGAGCAGTACTTC
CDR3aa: CASSQAGTSGSYEQYF

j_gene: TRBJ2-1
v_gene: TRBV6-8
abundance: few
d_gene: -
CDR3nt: TGTGCCATTTCCGGGACCAAGGGCAATGAGCAGTTCTTC
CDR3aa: CAISGTKGNEQFF

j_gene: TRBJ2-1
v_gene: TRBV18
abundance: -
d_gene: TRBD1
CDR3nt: TGTGCCAGCTCAAGAGGACAGGGGGTAGAGCAGTTCTTC
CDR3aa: CASSRGQGVEQFF

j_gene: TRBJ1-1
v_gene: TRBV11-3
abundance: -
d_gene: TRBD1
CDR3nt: TGTGCCAGCAGCGTCAACAGGGGATTGGGCACTGAAGCTTTCTTT
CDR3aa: CASSVNRGLGTEAFF

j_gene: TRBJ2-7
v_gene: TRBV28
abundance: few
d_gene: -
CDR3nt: TGTGCCAGCAGTTTAGGAGCTGCCTACGAGCAGTACTTC
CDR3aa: CASSLGAAYEQYF

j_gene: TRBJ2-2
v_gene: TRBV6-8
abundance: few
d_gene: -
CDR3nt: TGTGCCAGCACTCGTGACGGGACGGACACCGGGGAGCTGTTTTTT
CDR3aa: CASTRDGTDTGELFF

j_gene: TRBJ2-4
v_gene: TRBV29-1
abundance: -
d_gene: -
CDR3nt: TGCAGCGTTGAAGAGGGAGGTATCGGGGGCATTCAGTACTTC
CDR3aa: CSVEEGGIGGIQYF

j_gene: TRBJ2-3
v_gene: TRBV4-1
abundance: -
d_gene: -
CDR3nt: TGCGCCAGCAGTTCCGGGACTCACACAGATACGCAGTATTTT
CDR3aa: CASSSGTHTDTQYF